Listed here is a single T cell receptor beta chain. It lacks a known antigen. Within one base of it there is no much larger clone, and no base qualities were kept. These data are taken from a study of blood T cell repertoires in COVID-19 (dated by TCRdb to 2020 to 2021). About the full investigation: Samples from collaborators originated in the United States, Italy and Spain and spanned both the acute and convalescent phases of COVID-19. A freely available public database, intended as a resource for researchers studying the immune response to SARS-CoV-2, is where the repertoires were released. The prospective study material was composed of cDNA or gDNA derived from T cells, B-cell-depleted T cells, or PBMCs. Samples came from the ongoing ImmuneRACE study (first 160 participants) plus 1,254 subjects from 6 global collaborators. The sample metadata nearly always contained a de-identified subject ID, COVID-19 status, age in years and sex. Deeply sampled blood TCRbeta repertoires from subjects exposed to, actively infected with, or recovered from COVID-19 were included in the dataset. Where available, HLA class I and class II types were obtained from metadata supplied by the sample provider rather than from assay-based typing. The study at large found these results: How much clinical and demographic metadata was included differed by source and by participant, and the metadata was provided uncurated.

Another Seattle source contributed samples from volunteer blood donors who had recovered from COVID-19. Collaborating institutions collected whole blood in K2EDTA tubes following their own protocols. Collaborator samples were shipped for TCRbeta analysis as frozen whole blood, isolated PBMCs, or DNA extracted from either sample type. The germline V gene sets CDR1 to SGHNT and CDR2 to YENEEA. For this chain, trimming is 5 bases at the V end and 4 bases at the J end, and the number of junction bases without a gene match is 9. The cysteine opens and the phenylalanine closes a CDR3 of 15 amino acids. Only CDR3 DNA remains: 45 bases, in frame from the first base. TCRbeta CDR3 regions were amplified from genomic DNA using the immunoSEQ Assay, a bias-controlled multiplex PCR. Per the source publication's procedure: The number of nucleated cells in each sample was estimated by amplification of reference gene primers within the assay. To quantify the absolute abundance of each unique TCRbeta CDR3 rearrangement, sequence reads were collapsed and filtered. Productive Simpson clonality was computed per sample as the square root of Simpson's diversity index over productive rearrangements. This immuneACCESS table, as held by TCRdb, lists in-frame sequences with V and J called but not all clones. Of the missing ones, under half trace to an unresolved V gene in checked studies; the others have no known cause. D and trimming were read from the DNA, whereas the V and J calls and clone size are those reported in that table. This sample comprises 250,000 to 350,000 clones, 89% of them detected only once. The ten biggest clones cover 0.85% to 0.95% of the sample.

This chain is built from TRBV11-3 and TRBJ2-3; TRBD2 matches 7 bases in the middle. Input material: peripheral blood. The receptor's source is a woman aged 40 to 50 who had recovered from COVID-19. Here the CDR3 is given as CASSPGGREPDTQYF. The DNA is TGTGCCAGCAGCCCCGGAGGGCGGGAGCCAGATACGCAGTATTTT.